These T cell receptor beta chains were read from a single sample in a study of blood T cells in healthy people across ages. Via MiXCR, TCRdb re-called the 5' RACE reads, giving one row per CDR3 protein. The table includes around 1,500,000 distinct CDR3 sequences, roughly 30% detected once. Specimen: blood. The receptor set was obtained from a woman aged 25 to 39 in good health. The CDR3 runs from the conserved cysteine through the conserved F or W. Each record gives: J gene, CDR3 length, V gene, clone size, D gene, CDR3 DNA, CDR3 protein. A D gene is named only where the DNA matches it firmly. The size field is filled for only some rows; it gives once, few, many or a size class.

j_call: TRBJ2-1; cdr3_length: 14; v_call: TRBV28; clone_size: .; d_call: TRBD1; cdr3_nt: TGTGCCAGCAGTCCCTCTACAGGGGTGAGGGAGCAGTTCTTC; cdr3_aa: CASSPSTGVREQFF
j_call: TRBJ1-4; cdr3_length: 14; v_call: TRBV3-1; clone_size: .; d_call: .; cdr3_nt: TGTGCCAGCAGCCACGACAGGCTCAGGGAAAAACTGTTTTTT; cdr3_aa: CASSHDRLREKLFF
j_call: TRBJ2-3; cdr3_length: 17; v_call: TRBV7-2; clone_size: .; d_call: .; cdr3_nt: TGTGCCAGCAGCCTGTTGGGTGGGGCAACCGGGACAGATACGCAGTATTTT; cdr3_aa: CASSLLGGATGTDTQYF
j_call: TRBJ1-2; cdr3_length: 13; v_call: TRBV20-1; clone_size: .; d_call: TRBD1; cdr3_nt: TGCAGTGCTTGTAACAGGGGAAATTATGGCTACACCTTC; cdr3_aa: CSACNRGNYGYTF
j_call: TRBJ2-5; cdr3_length: 13; v_call: TRBV6-5; clone_size: many; d_call: .; cdr3_nt: TGTGCCAGCAGTTACCCGGGGACAGAGACCCAGTACTTC; cdr3_aa: CASSYPGTETQYF
j_call: TRBJ1-2; cdr3_length: 13; v_call: TRBV12-3/TRBV12-4; clone_size: .; d_call: .; cdr3_nt: TGTGCCAGCAGGGTAACAGGGAGGGTGGGCTACACCTTC; cdr3_aa: CASRVTGRVGYTF
j_call: TRBJ2-7; cdr3_length: 14; v_call: TRBV2; clone_size: .; d_call: TRBD1; cdr3_nt: TGTGCCAGCCGAACCGGACAGGCTTCCTACGAGCAGTACTTC; cdr3_aa: CASRTGQASYEQYF
j_call: TRBJ1-1; cdr3_length: 12; v_call: TRBV2; clone_size: few; d_call: .; cdr3_nt: TGTGCCAGCAGAGTAGGGCGGATTGAAGCTTTCTTT; cdr3_aa: CASRVGRIEAFF
j_call: TRBJ2-5; cdr3_length: 13; v_call: TRBV29-1; clone_size: .; d_call: TRBD1; cdr3_nt: TGCAGCGCCGAGGGACAGGGGGGAGAGACCCAGTACTTC; cdr3_aa: CSAEGQGGETQYF
j_call: TRBJ2-7; cdr3_length: 17; v_call: TRBV3-1; clone_size: .; d_call: TRBD2; cdr3_nt: TGTGCCAGCAGCAGACAGGGCGGGACTAGCGGTACCTACGAGCAGTACTTC; cdr3_aa: CASSRQGGTSGTYEQYF
j_call: TRBJ2-7; cdr3_length: 13; v_call: TRBV5-1; clone_size: .; d_call: .; cdr3_nt: TGCGCCAGCAGCTGGGGGCCTGAGGTCGAGCAGTACTTC; cdr3_aa: CASSWGPEVEQYF
j_call: TRBJ2-4; cdr3_length: 14; v_call: TRBV7-2; clone_size: many; d_call: .; cdr3_nt: TGTGCCAGCAGCTTTGAGGGACACAAAAACATTCAGTACTTC; cdr3_aa: CASSFEGHKNIQYF
j_call: TRBJ1-2; cdr3_length: 12; v_call: TRBV5-6; clone_size: large; d_call: .; cdr3_nt: TGTGCCAGCAGCCCCTCTAACTATGGCTACACCTTC; cdr3_aa: CASSPSNYGYTF
j_call: TRBJ1-5; cdr3_length: 14; v_call: TRBV6-1; clone_size: once; d_call: TRBD1; cdr3_nt: TGTGCCGGCAGGGGACAGGGACACAATCAGCCCCAGCATTTT; cdr3_aa: CAGRGQGHNQPQHF
j_call: TRBJ2-5; cdr3_length: 14; v_call: TRBV28; clone_size: .; d_call: .; cdr3_nt: TGTGCCAGCAGTTTAACGGGCAGCACTAGAGAGCAGTACTTC; cdr3_aa: CASSLTGSTREQYF
j_call: TRBJ2-2; cdr3_length: 13; v_call: TRBV2; clone_size: .; d_call: .; cdr3_nt: TGTGCCAGCAGTGAGACAGGCTCCGGGGAGCTGTTTTTT; cdr3_aa: CASSETGSGELFF
j_call: TRBJ1-2; cdr3_length: 14; v_call: TRBV7-2; clone_size: .; d_call: .; cdr3_nt: TGTGCCAGCAGCTTCAGGGCAGGAAGAGGTGGCTACACCTTC; cdr3_aa: CASSFRAGRGGYTF
j_call: TRBJ1-4; cdr3_length: 14; v_call: TRBV6-1; clone_size: .; d_call: .; cdr3_nt: TGTGCCAGCAGAGCCGGGGATTTTTATGAAAAACTGTTTTTT; cdr3_aa: CASRAGDFYEKLFF
j_call: TRBJ2-7; cdr3_length: 14; v_call: TRBV29-1; clone_size: many; d_call: TRBD1; cdr3_nt: TGCAGCTCTTCGGAAGGGACAGGGCCCTACGAGCAGTACTTC; cdr3_aa: CSSSEGTGPYEQYF
j_call: TRBJ1-5; cdr3_length: 15; v_call: TRBV5-1; clone_size: few; d_call: .; cdr3_nt: TGCGCCAGCAGCGTGACAGAGTATAGCAATCAGCCCCAGCATTTT; cdr3_aa: CASSVTEYSNQPQHF
j_call: TRBJ2-1; cdr3_length: 15; v_call: TRBV7-2; clone_size: .; d_call: .; cdr3_nt: TGTGCCAGCAGCTCCGGGACTTTGAGGAACAATGAGCAGTTCTTC; cdr3_aa: CASSSGTLRNNEQFF
j_call: TRBJ2-7; cdr3_length: 15; v_call: TRBV29-1; clone_size: .; d_call: .; cdr3_nt: TGCAGCGTTGGCCACACGGGACAAGGGACCTACGAGCAGTACTTC; cdr3_aa: CSVGHTGQGTYEQYF
j_call: TRBJ1-1; cdr3_length: 14; v_call: TRBV18; clone_size: .; d_call: .; cdr3_nt: TGTGCCAGCTCACCAGCAGGGGCCTACACTGAAGCTTTCTTT; cdr3_aa: CASSPAGAYTEAFF
j_call: TRBJ2-7; cdr3_length: 13; v_call: TRBV5-1; clone_size: .; d_call: .; cdr3_nt: TGCGCCAGCAGCTCCCGGACGACAGACGAGCAGTACTTC; cdr3_aa: CASSSRTTDEQYF
j_call: TRBJ2-1; cdr3_length: 16; v_call: TRBV6-5; clone_size: many; d_call: TRBD2; cdr3_nt: TGTGCCAGCAGAAGACTAGCGGGGGGGTCCTACAATGAGCAGTTCTTC; cdr3_aa: CASRRLAGGSYNEQFF
j_call: TRBJ1-2; cdr3_length: 14; v_call: TRBV12-3/TRBV12-4; clone_size: .; d_call: .; cdr3_nt: TGTGCCAGCAGTTCGGGGAGCGAAGGTTATGGCTACACCTTC; cdr3_aa: CASSSGSEGYGYTF
j_call: TRBJ2-2; cdr3_length: 16; v_call: TRBV12-3/TRBV12-4; clone_size: .; d_call: TRBD2; cdr3_nt: TGTGCCAGCAGCGCCTCGGGTGCGGGAGGCCCCGGGGAGCTGTTTTTT; cdr3_aa: CASSASGAGGPGELFF
j_call: TRBJ1-5; cdr3_length: 14; v_call: TRBV2; clone_size: many; d_call: TRBD1; cdr3_nt: TGTGCCAGCAGTCAAGACAGGGGCGATCAGCCCCAGCATTTT; cdr3_aa: CASSQDRGDQPQHF
j_call: TRBJ2-1; cdr3_length: 16; v_call: TRBV3-1; clone_size: once; d_call: TRBD2; cdr3_nt: TGTGCCAGCAGCCGTGGCAGCGGGGGGGCCTACAATGAGCAGTTCTTC; cdr3_aa: CASSRGSGGAYNEQFF
j_call: TRBJ2-7; cdr3_length: 12; v_call: TRBV30; clone_size: .; d_call: .; cdr3_nt: TGTGCCCTGGATACAGGGCACTACGAGCAGTACTTC; cdr3_aa: CALDTGHYEQYF
j_call: TRBJ2-7; cdr3_length: 14; v_call: TRBV20-1; clone_size: .; d_call: TRBD2; cdr3_nt: TGCAGTGCTTCTCCGGGACTAGCGGGCCTGGAGCAGTACTTC; cdr3_aa: CSASPGLAGLEQYF